The 23 T cell receptor beta chains reported below all come from one sample, sequenced in a study of T cell responses to AZD1222 COVID-19 vaccine. Clones were read by immunoSEQ multiplex PCR, and TCRdb kept only the in-frame ones, dropping some. The table has 85,000 to 120,000 clones, 80% to 95% seen once. The sample here was peripheral blood, taken 28 days after the second AZD1222 dose. The source is an adult who received the AZD1222 COVID-19 vaccine.

This clone was seen once. This chain joins TRBV29-1 and TRBJ2-7, with D hard to call. The CDR3 loop spans 12 amino acids. The germline V and J ends were trimmed by 4 bases and 2 bases, with 9 bases remaining between them. In germline, CDR1 is SQVTM, CDR2 ANQGSEA. CDR3 coding DNA: TGCAGCGTTGGCGGTACGGCCTACGAGCAGTACTTC. It is translated as CSVGGTAYEQYF.

The V gene is TRBV28, the J gene TRBJ2-1, with TRBD1 matching 12 bases. J was trimmed by 9 bases and V by 7 bases; bases with no gene match: 13. CDR1 and CDR2 from the germline V gene are MDHEN and SYDVKM. The CDR3 has 16 amino acids. For the CDR3, the DNA is TGTGCCAGCACCTCACTGGGGGACAGGGGGCACGGTGAGCAGTTCTTC. Encoded protein: CASTSLGDRGHGEQFF. Full variable domain (missing parts from reference TRBV28 and TRBJ2-1): DVKVTQSSRYLVKRTGEKVFLECVQDMDHENMFWYRQDPGLGLRLIYFSYDVKMKEKGDIPEGYSVSREKKERFSLILESASTNQTSMYLCASTSLGDRGHGEQFFGPGTRLTVL.

The chain uses TRBV9 and TRBJ1-2; D possibly corresponds to TRBD1 (5 bases). Germline lookup yields CDR1 SGDLS and CDR2 YYNGEE. Trimming took 0 bases from V and 3 from J, leaving 15 bases between them. The CDR3 is 16 amino acids. Here the CDR3 reads CASSVDREGLDYGYTF. The CDR3 bases are TGTGCCAGCAGCGTAGATCGGGAGGGGTTAGACTATGGCTACACCTTC.

In this sample, this clone turned up a few times. The rearrangement uses TRBV6-4 and TRBJ1-2, with no clear D. This CDR3 spans 15 amino acids. With 2 bases removed from V and 8 bases from J, the gap between germline ends came to 18 bases. In germline, CDR1 is MRHNA, CDR2 SNTAGT. The CDR3 DNA follows: TGTGCCAGCAGTGACGTGTGGCTAGACAAAGGCGGCTACACCTTC. Its translation is CASSDVWLDKGGYTF.

The chain carries TRBV6-5 and TRBJ2-1; D gene unclear. The CDR3 is 15 residues long. Deletions cut 4 bases from V and 0 bases from J, with 10 bases between. The germline V gene has CDR1 MNHEY and CDR2 SVGAGI. Here the CDR3 DNA reads TGTGCCAGCAGTTCGGCTACCAGCTCCTACAATGAGCAGTTCTTC. This translates into CASSSATSSYNEQFF.

V usage is TRBV3-1 (or the pseudogene TRBV3-2) and J usage is TRBJ2-4, with unresolved D. V lost 0 bases and J 7 bases, leaving 10 bases between the germline ends. The CDR3 extends over 14 amino acids. Germline V gene data show CDR1 as LGHDT and CDR2 as YNNKEL (reference sequence). Here the CDR3 reads CASSQDTSGNIQYF. CDR3 bases: TGTGCCAGCAGCCAAGATACTTCTGGGAACATTCAGTACTTC.

The rearrangement uses TRBV6-5 and TRBJ2-7; 11 bases are a match to TRBD1. This CDR3 contains 15 residues. Per germline, CDR1 MNHEY and CDR2 SVGAGI. V shed 4 bases and J 3 bases; nucleotides not matched to a gene: 5. The CDR3, as DNA: TGTGCCAGCAGTTCAGCCGGGACAGGGGGCTACGAGCAGTACTTC. Its protein is CASSSAGTGGYEQYF.

A word on this clone: Other DNA sequences in the same sample also yield this CDR3. The J gene is TRBJ1-2, the V gene TRBV7-8; maybe TRBD1 (5 bases). Looked up from germline, CDR1 is SGHVS and CDR2 is FQNEAQ. The CDR3 sequence is 13 residues long. Deletions cut 1 base from V and 8 bases from J, with 11 bases between. In nucleotides, the CDR3 is TGTGCCAGCAGCTTAGGGGGGAGGAGGGGCTACACCTTC. Translation: CASSLGGRRGYTF.

The chain employs TRBV3-1 (or the pseudogene TRBV3-2) and TRBJ1-6; the D is unclear. Germline values: CDR1 LGHDT, CDR2 YNNKEL (reference sequence). V lost 6 bases, J lost 7 bases, and 16 bases lay in between. This CDR3 has 15 amino acids. CDR3 in amino acids: CASSDSLRWNSPLHF. CDR3 bases: TGTGCCAGCAGTGACTCTTTAAGGTGGAATTCACCCCTCCACTTT.

The V call is TRBV4-2, the J call TRBJ2-1; 7 positions agree with TRBD1. Losses at the gene ends were 1 base for V and 2 bases for J; bases not matched to a gene: 5. The CDR3 consists of 16 residues. Per the germline V gene, CDR1 is LGHNA and CDR2 is YNFKEQ. In nucleotides, the CDR3 is TGTGCCAGCAGCCAAGGACAGGGTATCACCTACAATGAGCAGTTCTTC. Encoded protein: CASSQGQGITYNEQFF.

The CDR3 sequence: CASRIFTGGHTEAFF. The CDR3 nucleotides are TGTGCCAGTAGAATTTTCACAGGGGGACACACTGAAGCTTTCTTT. The chain carries TRBV19 and TRBJ1-1; 8 bases line up with TRBD1. V shed 6 bases, J shed 3 bases, and the junction held 9 bases outside the gene matches. Germline CDR1 is LNHDA and CDR2 is SQIVND (reference sequence). The CDR3 length is 15 residues.

The gene calls are TRBV3-1 (or the pseudogene TRBV3-2) and TRBJ2-1; D may match TRBD1 or TRBD2 (6 bases each). The CDR3 is 14 amino acids. Germline CDR1 reads LGHDT; CDR2 reads YNNKEL (reference sequence). V was clipped by 3 bases and J by 7 bases, with 13 bases between them. The CDR3 here is CASSQSEGENEQFF. The CDR3 coding sequence is TGTGCCAGCAGCCAGTCGGAGGGGGAAAATGAGCAGTTCTTC.

The chain employs TRBV5-1 and TRBJ2-3; the match to TRBD2 covers 10 bases. Germline V gene sequence: CDR1 SGHRS, CDR2 YFSETQ. CDR3 length equals 18 residues. Losses at the gene ends were 4 bases for V and 0 bases for J; bases not matched to a gene: 11. CDR3: CASSPPILAGASTDTQYF. As DNA, the CDR3 is TGCGCCAGCAGCCCCCCGATTCTAGCGGGGGCTAGCACAGATACGCAGTATTTT.

The rearrangement uses TRBV3-1 (or the pseudogene TRBV3-2) and TRBJ2-1, with D hard to call. This CDR3 spans 13 amino acids. V dropped 0 bases and J dropped 4 bases, with 4 bases sitting between them. CDR1 is LGHDT, CDR2 YNNKEL, per germline (reference sequence). The CDR3 nucleotides read TGTGCCAGCAGCCAAGACAGGTACAATGAGCAGTTCTTC. Its protein product is CASSQDRYNEQFF.

This sequence joins TRBV7-8 and TRBJ2-3; 9 bases agree with TRBD1. The CDR3 sequence is 15 residues long. The junction had 7 bases not matched to a gene; V was cut back by 1 base and J by 8 bases. Germline V gives CDR1 SGHVS, CDR2 FQNEAQ. CDR3 sequence: CASSLGGTGYSTQYF. CDR3 bases: TGTGCCAGCAGCTTAGGGGGGACAGGGTATTCTACGCAGTATTTT.

Only a few counts were recorded for this clone. This chain links TRBV7-2 with TRBJ1-2, with D possibly matching TRBD1 (5 bases). The CDR3 has 12 amino acids. Trimming cost V 1 base and J 8 bases, with 8 bases left between them. Germline V lookup: CDR1 SGHTA, CDR2 FQGNSA. The CDR3: CASSLDRSGYTF. Written as DNA, the CDR3 is TGTGCCAGCAGCTTAGACAGGAGCGGCTACACCTTC.

The chain has TRBV21-1 and TRBJ2-7. TRBV21-1 is flagged as a pseudogene. This CDR3 is built from 14 residues. The CDR3 protein is CASSKSGAISEQYF. CDR3 sequence (DNA): TGTGCCAGCAGCAAATCGGGGGCGATCTCCGAGCAGTACTTC.

The rearrangement uses TRBV21-1 and TRBJ2-1; the table names TRBD1, a call not compared with the DNA. TRBV21-1 is an annotated pseudogene. The CDR3 covers 15 residues. For the CDR3, the DNA is TGTGCCAGCCTCAGGGCAACCGGAGACTACAATGAGCAGTTCTTC. The encoded protein is CASLRATGDYNEQFF.

V and J are TRBV5-1 and TRBJ2-1, with D perhaps TRBD1 or TRBD2 (5 bases each). Germline assignment: CDR1 SGHRS and CDR2 YFSETQ. V was clipped by 4 bases and J by 8 bases, with 13 bases between them. The CDR3 covers 13 residues. The CDR3 coding sequence is TGCGCCAGCAGCCCCGGGGCCTGGGATGAGCAGTTCTTC. Its translation: CASSPGAWDEQFF.

The CDR3 here is CASSQVAGGSYNQPQHF. DNA for the CDR3: TGCGCCAGCAGCCAAGTGGCAGGAGGGTCATACAATCAGCCCCAGCATTTT. The rearrangement uses TRBV4-1 and TRBJ1-5; D unclear. There are 17 residues in the CDR3. The germline V gene has CDR1 MGHRA and CDR2 YSYEKL. Trimming pared 1 base from V and 3 bases from J, leaving 16 bases between.

J is TRBJ2-2 and V is TRBV5-5; D is possibly TRBD1 (5 bases). The V gene's germline CDR1 is SGHKS and CDR2 YYEKEE (reference sequence). The CDR3 contains 16 residues. Deletions cut 6 bases from V and 4 bases from J, with 19 bases between. DNA of the CDR3: TGTGCCAGCAAGTTCGGGCAGGGAAGGGGCACCGGGGAGCTGTTTTTT. As protein: CASKFGQGRGTGELFF. Looking up the rest from reference TRBV5-5 and TRBJ2-2 gives the full variable domain: DAGVTQSPTHLIKTRGQQVTLRCSPISGHKSVSWYQQVLGQGPQFIFQYYEKEERGRGNFPDRFSARQFPNYSSELNVNALLLGDSALYLCASKFGQGRGTGELFFGEGSRLTVL.

The V and J genes are TRBV30 and TRBJ2-7, with unresolved D. The CDR3 totals 10 residues. V was shortened by 2 bases and J by 5 bases, with 4 bases between the two germline ends. Per germline, CDR1 GTSNPN and CDR2 SVGIG (reference sequence). In nucleotides, the CDR3 is TGTGCCTGGAGTTCGAACGAGCAGTACTTC. This encodes CAWSSNEQYF.

V is TRBV5-6 and J is TRBJ2-3; D remains unclear. Trimming cost V 1 base and J 4 bases, with 7 bases left between them. The length of the CDR3 is 13 residues. Looked up from germline, CDR1 is SGHDT and CDR2 is YYEEEE. In DNA, the CDR3 is TGTGCCAGCAGCTTGACAGCCCCAGATACGCAGTATTTT. Amino acid sequence: CASSLTAPDTQYF.